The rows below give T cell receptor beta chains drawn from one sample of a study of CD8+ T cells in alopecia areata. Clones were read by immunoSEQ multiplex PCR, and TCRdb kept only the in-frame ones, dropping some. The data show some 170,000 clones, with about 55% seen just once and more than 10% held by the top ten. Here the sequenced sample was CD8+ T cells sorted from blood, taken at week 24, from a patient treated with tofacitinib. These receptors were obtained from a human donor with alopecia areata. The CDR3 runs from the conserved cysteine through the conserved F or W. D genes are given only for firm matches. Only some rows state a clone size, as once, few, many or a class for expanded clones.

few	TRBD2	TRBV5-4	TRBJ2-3	CASSIKRELRTDTQYF	TGTGCCAGCAGCATAAAGCGGGAACTCCGCACAGATACGCAGTATTTT
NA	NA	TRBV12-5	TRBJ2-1	CASAPGNNEQFF	TGTGCTAGTGCCCCCGGTAACAATGAGCAGTTCTTC
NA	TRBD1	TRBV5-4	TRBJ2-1	CASSSPGQGRRNEQFF	TGTGCCAGCAGCTCCCCCGGACAGGGGCGACGAAATGAGCAGTTCTTC
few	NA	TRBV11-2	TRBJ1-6	CASSPGGPNSPLHF	TGTGCCAGCAGCCCAGGAGGCCCTAATTCACCCCTCCACTTT
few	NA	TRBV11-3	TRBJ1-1	CASSLGPEAFF	TGTGCCAGCAGCTTAGGCCCCGAAGCTTTCTTT
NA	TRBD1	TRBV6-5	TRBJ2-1	CASSYRQGGDEQFF	TGTGCCAGCAGTTACCGACAGGGGGGCGATGAGCAGTTCTTC
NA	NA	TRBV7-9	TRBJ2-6	CASRPWSGANVLTF	TGTGCCAGCAGGCCTTGGTCTGGGGCCAACGTCCTGACTTTC
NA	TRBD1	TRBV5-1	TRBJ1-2	CASSLAGQATPSVGGYTF	TGCGCCAGCAGCTTGGCCGGACAGGCTACCCCCTCTGTGGGGGGCTACACCTTC
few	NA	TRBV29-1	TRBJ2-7	CSVEDSNSYEQYF	TGCAGCGTGGAAGACAGCAATTCCTACGAGCAGTACTTC
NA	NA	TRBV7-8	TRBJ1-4	CASSLRVSGSVATNEKLFF	TGTGCCAGCAGCTTACGGGTTTCAGGGTCCGTGGCAACTAATGAAAAACTGTTTTTT
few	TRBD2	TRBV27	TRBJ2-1	CASSPHDLGLAGGPYNEQFF	TGTGCCAGCAGTCCCCACGATCTCGGACTAGCGGGGGGCCCCTACAATGAGCAGTTCTTC
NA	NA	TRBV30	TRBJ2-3	CASSIGSGTDTQYF	TGTGCCTCCTCAATAGGGTCGGGCACAGATACGCAGTATTTT
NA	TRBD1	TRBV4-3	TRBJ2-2	CASSQTTGRDGELFF	TGCGCCAGCAGCCAGACGACAGGGCGTGACGGGGAGCTGTTTTTT
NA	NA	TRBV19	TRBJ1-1	CASSIVPGTEAFF	TGTGCCAGTAGTATAGTTCCAGGGACTGAAGCTTTCTTT
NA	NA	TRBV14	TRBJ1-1	CASSQFRGGPSWEAFF	TGTGCCAGCAGCCAATTTAGAGGGGGACCGTCGTGGGAAGCTTTCTTT
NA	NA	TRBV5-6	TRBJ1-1	CASSLQTEAFF	TGTGCCAGCAGCCTGCAAACTGAAGCTTTCTTT
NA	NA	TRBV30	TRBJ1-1	CAWHSGSGRNTEAFF	TGTGCCTGGCACTCGGGTTCAGGACGGAACACTGAAGCTTTCTTT
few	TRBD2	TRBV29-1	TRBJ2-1	CSGGGGSYNEQFF	TGCAGCGGCGGCGGGGGATCCTACAATGAGCAGTTCTTC
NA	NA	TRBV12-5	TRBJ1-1	CASVNGLSAFF	TGTGCTAGTGTTAACGGCCTCTCGGCTTTCTTT
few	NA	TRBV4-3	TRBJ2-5	CASSQEEGGQETQYF	TGCGCCAGCAGCCAAGAAGAAGGGGGCCAAGAGACCCAGTACTTC
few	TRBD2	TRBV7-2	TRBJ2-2	CASSLEDWAGDTGELFF	TGTGCCAGCAGCTTAGAGGACTGGGCGGGGGACACCGGGGAGCTGTTTTTT
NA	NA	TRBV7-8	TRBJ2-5	CASSTGGGEETQYF	TGTGCCAGCAGCACCGGGGGTGGGGAAGAGACCCAGTACTTC
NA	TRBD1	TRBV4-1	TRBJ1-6	CASSQAARGTSPLHF	TGCGCCAGCAGCCAAGCCGCCAGGGGGACTTCACCCCTCCACTTT
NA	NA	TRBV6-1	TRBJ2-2	CASRGLTGELFF	TGTGCCAGCAGGGGCCTGACCGGGGAGCTGTTTTTT
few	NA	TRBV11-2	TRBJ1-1	CASSLTIDEAFF	TGTGCCAGCAGCTTAACTATAGATGAAGCTTTCTTT
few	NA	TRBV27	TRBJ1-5	CASSPVLSQPQHF	TGTGCCAGCAGCCCCGTCCTGAGCCAGCCCCAGCATTTT
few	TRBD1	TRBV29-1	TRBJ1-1	CSAPGTGPEAFF	TGCAGCGCACCAGGGACAGGTCCTGAAGCTTTCTTT
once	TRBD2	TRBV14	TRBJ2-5	CASSQAGGKRTQYF	TGTGCCAGCAGCCAAGCGGGGGGGAAGAGGACCCAGTACTTC
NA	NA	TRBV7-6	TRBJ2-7	CASSLADGPDHEQYF	TGTGCCAGCAGCTTAGCAGACGGACCCGACCACGAGCAGTACTTC
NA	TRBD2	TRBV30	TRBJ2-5	CAWKVAGGRLGETQYF	TGTGCCTGGAAGGTAGCGGGGGGCCGTTTGGGAGAGACCCAGTACTTC
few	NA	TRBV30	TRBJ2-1	CAWSRGYNEQFF	TGTGCCTGGAGTAGAGGGTACAATGAGCAGTTCTTC
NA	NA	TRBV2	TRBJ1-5	CASSLGGGLNQPQHF	TGTGCCAGCAGCCTTGGCGGAGGCCTCAATCAGCCCCAGCATTTT
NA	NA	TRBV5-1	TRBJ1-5	CASSLEGGYGQPQHF	TGCGCCAGCAGCTTGGAAGGGGGGTATGGTCAGCCCCAGCATTTT
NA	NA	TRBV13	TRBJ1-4	CASSAPRAGDEKLFF	TGTGCCAGCAGCGCCCCCAGGGCGGGGGATGAAAAACTGTTTTTT
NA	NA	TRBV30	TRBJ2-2	CAWSNTGELFF	TGTGCCTGGAGTAACACCGGGGAGCTGTTTTTT
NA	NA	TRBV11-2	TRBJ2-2	CASSLIGNTGELFF	TGTGCCAGCAGCCTGATAGGGAACACCGGGGAGCTGTTTTTT
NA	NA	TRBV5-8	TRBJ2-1	CASSPGTYNEQFF	TGTGCCAGCAGCCCCGGGACTTACAATGAGCAGTTCTTC
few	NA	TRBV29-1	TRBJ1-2	CSVDQDSLNYGYTF	TGCAGCGTTGACCAGGACAGCCTTAACTATGGCTACACCTTC
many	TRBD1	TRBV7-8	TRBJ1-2	CASSPRDRVFYGYTF	TGTGCCAGCAGCCCCCGGGACAGGGTGTTCTATGGCTACACCTTC
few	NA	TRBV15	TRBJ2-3	CATSRGGGDTQYF	TGTGCCACCAGCAGGGGTGGGGGAGATACGCAGTATTTT
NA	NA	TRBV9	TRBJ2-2	CASSAHRGKNTGELFF	TGTGCCAGCAGCGCGCACCGGGGGAAAAACACCGGGGAGCTGTTTTTT
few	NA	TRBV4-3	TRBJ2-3	CASSQDSGGGADTQYF	TGCGCCAGCAGCCAAGATTCAGGCGGTGGTGCAGATACGCAGTATTTT
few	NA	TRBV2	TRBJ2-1	CALTYRGNEQFF	TGTGCCCTAACGTACCGGGGCAATGAGCAGTTCTTC